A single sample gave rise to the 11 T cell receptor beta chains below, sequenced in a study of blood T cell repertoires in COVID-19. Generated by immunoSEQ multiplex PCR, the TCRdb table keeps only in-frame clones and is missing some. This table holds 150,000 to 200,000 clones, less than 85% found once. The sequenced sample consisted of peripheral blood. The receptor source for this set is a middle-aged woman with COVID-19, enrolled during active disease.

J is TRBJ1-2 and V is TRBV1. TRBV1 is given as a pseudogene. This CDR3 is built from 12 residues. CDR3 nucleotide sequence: TGCACCAGCAGCCAAGAATCTCTTGGCTACACCTTC. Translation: CTSSQESLGYTF.

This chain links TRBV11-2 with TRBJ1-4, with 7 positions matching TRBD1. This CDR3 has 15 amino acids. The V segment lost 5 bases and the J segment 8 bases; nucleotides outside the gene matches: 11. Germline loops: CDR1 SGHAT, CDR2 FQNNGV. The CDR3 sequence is CASSPKGGAGEKLFF. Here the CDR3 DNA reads TGTGCCAGCAGCCCAAAAGGGGGCGCGGGGGAAAAACTGTTTTTT.

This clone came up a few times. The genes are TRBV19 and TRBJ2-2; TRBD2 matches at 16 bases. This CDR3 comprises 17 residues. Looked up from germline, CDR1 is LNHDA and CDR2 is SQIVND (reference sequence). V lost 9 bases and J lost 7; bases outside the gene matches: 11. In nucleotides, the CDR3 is TGTGCCAGCCGTGGGACTAGCGGGGGGGCGAGTATCGGGGAGCTGTTTTTT. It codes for CASRGTSGGASIGELFF.

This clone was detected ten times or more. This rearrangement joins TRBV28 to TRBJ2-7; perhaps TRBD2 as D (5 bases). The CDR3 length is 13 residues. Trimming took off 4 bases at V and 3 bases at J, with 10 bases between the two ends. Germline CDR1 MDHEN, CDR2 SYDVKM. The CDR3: CASSSVGVYEQYF. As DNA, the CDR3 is TGTGCCAGCAGTTCGGTCGGGGTCTACGAGCAGTACTTC. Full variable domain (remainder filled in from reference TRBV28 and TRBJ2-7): DVKVTQSSRYLVKRTGEKVFLECVQDMDHENMFWYRQDPGLGLRLIYFSYDVKMKEKGDIPEGYSVSREKKERFSLILESASTNQTSMYLCASSSVGVYEQYFGPGTRLTVT.

For the CDR3, the DNA is TGTGCCAGCAGCCTCCGGACAGGGGGCCTTACAGATACGCAGTATTTT. This gives the protein CASSLRTGGLTDTQYF. This chain links TRBV9 with TRBJ2-3; TRBD1 agrees at 11 bases. Germline V gene data show CDR1 as SGDLS and CDR2 as YYNGEE. Trimming took 4 bases from V and 3 from J; bases not matched to a gene: 7. The CDR3 has 16 amino acids.

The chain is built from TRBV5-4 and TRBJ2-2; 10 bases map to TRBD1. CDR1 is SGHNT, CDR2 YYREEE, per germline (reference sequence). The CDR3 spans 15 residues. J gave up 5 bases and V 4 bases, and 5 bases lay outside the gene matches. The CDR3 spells CASSPRTGGTGELFF. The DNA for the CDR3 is TGTGCCAGCAGCCCGCGGACAGGGGGAACCGGGGAGCTGTTTTTT.

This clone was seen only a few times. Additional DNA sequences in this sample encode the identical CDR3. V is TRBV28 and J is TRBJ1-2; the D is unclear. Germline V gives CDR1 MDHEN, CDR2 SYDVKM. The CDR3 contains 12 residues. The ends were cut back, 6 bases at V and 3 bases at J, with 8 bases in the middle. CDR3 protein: CASSRRDYGYTF. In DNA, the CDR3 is TGTGCCAGCAGCAGGCGCGACTATGGCTACACCTTC.

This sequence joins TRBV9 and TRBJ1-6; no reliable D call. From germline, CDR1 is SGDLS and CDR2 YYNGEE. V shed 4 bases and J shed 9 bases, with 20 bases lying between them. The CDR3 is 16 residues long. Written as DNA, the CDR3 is TGTGCCAGCAGCCCCACCGTGGCGGGTCGAGGTTCACCCCTCCACTTT. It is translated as CASSPTVAGRGSPLHF.

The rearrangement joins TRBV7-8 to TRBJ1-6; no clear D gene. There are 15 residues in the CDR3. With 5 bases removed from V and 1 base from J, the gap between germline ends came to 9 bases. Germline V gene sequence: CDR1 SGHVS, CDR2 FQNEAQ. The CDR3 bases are TGTGCCAGCAGCCCCGGGGAGTCCTATAATTCACCCCTCCACTTT. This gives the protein CASSPGESYNSPLHF. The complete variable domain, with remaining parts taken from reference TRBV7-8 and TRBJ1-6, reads GAGVSQSPRYKVAKRGQDVALRCDPISGHVSLFWYQQALGQGPEFLTYFQNEAQLDKSGLPSDRFFAERPEGSVSTLKIQRTQQEDSAVYLCASSPGESYNSPLHFGNGTRLTVT.

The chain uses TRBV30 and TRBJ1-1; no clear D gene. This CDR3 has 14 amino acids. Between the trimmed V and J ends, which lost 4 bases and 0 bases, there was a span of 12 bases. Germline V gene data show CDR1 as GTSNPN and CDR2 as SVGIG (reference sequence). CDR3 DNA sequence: TGTGCCTGGACGGTGGGCAACCTGAACACTGAAGCTTTCTTT. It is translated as CAWTVGNLNTEAFF.

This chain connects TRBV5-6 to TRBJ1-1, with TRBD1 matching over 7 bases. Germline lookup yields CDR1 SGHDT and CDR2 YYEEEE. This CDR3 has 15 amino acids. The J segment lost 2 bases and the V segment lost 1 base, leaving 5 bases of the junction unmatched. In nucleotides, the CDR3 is TGTGCCAGCAGCTTGAGGACAGGTTTTAACACTGAAGCTTTCTTT. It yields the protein CASSLRTGFNTEAFF.